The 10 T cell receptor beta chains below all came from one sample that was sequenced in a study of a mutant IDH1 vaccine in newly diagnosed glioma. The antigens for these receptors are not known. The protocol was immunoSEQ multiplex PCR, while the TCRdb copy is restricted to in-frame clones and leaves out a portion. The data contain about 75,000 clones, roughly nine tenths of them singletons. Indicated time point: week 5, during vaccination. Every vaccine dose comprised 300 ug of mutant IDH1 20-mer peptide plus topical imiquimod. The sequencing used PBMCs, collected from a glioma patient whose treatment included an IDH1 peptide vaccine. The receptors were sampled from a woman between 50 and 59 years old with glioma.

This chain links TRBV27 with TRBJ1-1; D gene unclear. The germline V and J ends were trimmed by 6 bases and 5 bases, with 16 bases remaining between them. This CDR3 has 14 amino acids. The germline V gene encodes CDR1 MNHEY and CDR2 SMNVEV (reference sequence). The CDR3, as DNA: TGTGCCAGCAGCTTAAGCGGGGATTGGACTGAAGCTTTCTTT. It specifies CASSLSGDWTEAFF.

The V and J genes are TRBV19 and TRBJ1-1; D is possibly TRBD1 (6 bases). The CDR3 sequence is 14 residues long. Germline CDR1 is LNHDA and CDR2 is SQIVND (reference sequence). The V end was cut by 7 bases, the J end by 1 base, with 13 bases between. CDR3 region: CASKNREANTEAFF. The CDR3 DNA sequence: TGTGCCAGTAAAAACAGGGAGGCGAACACTGAAGCTTTCTTT.

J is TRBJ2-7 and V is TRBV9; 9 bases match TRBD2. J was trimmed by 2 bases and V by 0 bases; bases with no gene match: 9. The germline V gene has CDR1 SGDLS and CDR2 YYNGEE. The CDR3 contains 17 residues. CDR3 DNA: TGTGCCAGCAGCGTAGGGGAGGCGGGAGGGCGGACCTACGAGCAGTACTTC. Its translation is CASSVGEAGGRTYEQYF.

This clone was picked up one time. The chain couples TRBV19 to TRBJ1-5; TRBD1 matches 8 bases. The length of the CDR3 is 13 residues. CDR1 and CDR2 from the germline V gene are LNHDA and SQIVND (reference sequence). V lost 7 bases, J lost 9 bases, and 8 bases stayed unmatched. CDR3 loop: CASIGQGTLPQHF. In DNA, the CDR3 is TGTGCCAGTATAGGACAGGGAACCCTGCCCCAGCATTTT.

The CDR3 spells CASSEGLADTQYF. The CDR3, as DNA: TGTGCCAGCAGTGAGGGTTTAGCAGATACGCAGTATTTT. The chain recombines TRBV6-4 with TRBJ2-3; D not resolved. Trimming took 3 bases from V and 4 from J, leaving 8 bases between them. The CDR3 is made up of 13 amino acids. CDR1 and CDR2 from the germline V gene are MRHNA and SNTAGT.

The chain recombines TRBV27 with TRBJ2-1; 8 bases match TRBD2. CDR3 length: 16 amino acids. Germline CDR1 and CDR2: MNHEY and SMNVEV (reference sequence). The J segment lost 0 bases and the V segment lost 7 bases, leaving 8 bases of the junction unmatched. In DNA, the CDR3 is TGTGCCAGCACCCCGGGAGGGGGAAGCTCCTACAATGAGCAGTTCTTC. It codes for CASTPGGGSSYNEQFF.

DNA for the CDR3: TGTGCCAGCAGGCAGCCGGGACAGGGAACAGAAAAACTGTTTTTT. Translating it yields CASRQPGQGTEKLFF. J is TRBJ1-4 and V is TRBV6-5, with 9 bases that match TRBD1. After removal of 6 bases from V and 8 bases from J, the junction contained 10 bases not matched to a gene. CDR3 length: 15 residues. Germline V gene data show CDR1 as MNHEY and CDR2 as SVGAGI.

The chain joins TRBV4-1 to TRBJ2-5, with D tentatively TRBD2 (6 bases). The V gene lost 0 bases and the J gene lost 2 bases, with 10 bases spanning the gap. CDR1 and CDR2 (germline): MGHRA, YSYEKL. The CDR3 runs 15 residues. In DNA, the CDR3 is TGCGCCAGCAGCCAAGATGAGACTAGACAAGAGACCCAGTACTTC. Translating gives CASSQDETRQETQYF.

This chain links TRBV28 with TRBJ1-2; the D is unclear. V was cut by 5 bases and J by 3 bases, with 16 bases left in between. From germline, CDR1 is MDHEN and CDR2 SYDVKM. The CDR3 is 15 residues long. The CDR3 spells CASSPSPGNYYGYTF. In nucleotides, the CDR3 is TGTGCCAGCAGTCCCTCCCCTGGGAATTACTATGGCTACACCTTC.

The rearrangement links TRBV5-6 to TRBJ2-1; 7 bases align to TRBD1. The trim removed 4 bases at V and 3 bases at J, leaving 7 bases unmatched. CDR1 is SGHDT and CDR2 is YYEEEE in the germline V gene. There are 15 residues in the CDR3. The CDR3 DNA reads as TGTGCCAGCAGCACCCGACAGGGCGGCTACAATGAGCAGTTCTTC. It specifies CASSTRQGGYNEQFF. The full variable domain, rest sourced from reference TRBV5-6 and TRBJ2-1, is DAGVTQSPTHLIKTRGQQVTLRCSPKSGHDTVSWYQQALGQGPQFIFQYYEEEERQRGNFPDRFSGHQFPNYSSELNVNALLLGDSALYLCASSTRQGGYNEQFFGPGTRLTVL.